These 22 T cell receptor beta chains were sequenced from one sample in a study of blood T cell repertoires in COVID-19. Sequencing used immunoSEQ multiplex PCR; TCRdb keeps in-frame clones, though not all of them. Here the sample spans 140,000 or so clones, 75% to 90% being singletons. The sequencing input was peripheral blood. The receptors stem from a woman of 80 years or more with acute or convalescent COVID-19.

V is TRBV6-5 and J is TRBJ2-3; no firm D call. The CDR3 is 14 residues long. The V gene lost 5 bases and the J gene lost 4 bases, with 13 bases spanning the gap. Germline V CDR1 and CDR2: MNHEY, SVGAGI. CDR3 sequence: CASSTRIVSDTQYF. The CDR3 coding sequence is TGTGCCAGCAGTACGCGGATTGTGTCAGATACGCAGTATTTT.

This clone was recorded a few times. The chain links TRBV2 to TRBJ2-7, with D maybe TRBD2 (9 bases). The CDR3 totals 14 residues. Germline-derived CDR1 and CDR2 are SNHLY and FYNNEI. V was shortened by 7 bases and J by 7 bases, with 20 bases between the two germline ends. CDR3 bases: TGTGCCAGCATGCAGGACAGGGCGGGAGGGGAGCAGTACTTC. Translation gives CASMQDRAGGEQYF.

The CDR3 loop is CASSYSGTGVGQPQHF. The CDR3 DNA reads TGTGCCAGCAGTTACTCCGGGACAGGGGTTGGACAGCCCCAGCATTTT. The chain joins TRBV6-5 to TRBJ1-5; 10 bases align to TRBD1. Germline CDR1 MNHEY, CDR2 SVGAGI. There are 16 residues in the CDR3. Trimming removed 0 bases from V and 7 bases from J; junction bases left unmatched: 6.

This rearrangement joins TRBV7-8 to TRBJ1-2; 9 bases agree with TRBD1. From germline, CDR1 is SGHVS and CDR2 FQNEAQ. This CDR3 contains 15 residues. J gave up 3 bases and V 1 base, and 3 bases lay outside the gene matches. The CDR3 coding sequence is TGTGCCAGCAGCTTAGAGGGACAGGGCTACTATGGCTACACCTTC. Translation gives CASSLEGQGYYGYTF. Full variable domain (missing parts from reference TRBV7-8 and TRBJ1-2): GAGVSQSPRYKVAKRGQDVALRCDPISGHVSLFWYQQALGQGPEFLTYFQNEAQLDKSGLPSDRFFAERPEGSVSTLKIQRTQQEDSAVYLCASSLEGQGYYGYTFGSGTRLTVV.

J is TRBJ2-3 and V is TRBV19, with 8 bases fitting TRBD1. J lost 3 bases, V lost 8 bases, and 13 bases had no gene match. Germline V CDR1 and CDR2: LNHDA, SQIVND (reference sequence). The CDR3 is made up of 16 amino acids. CDR3 DNA sequence: TGTGCCAGTTCCCAGAGGGACAGGCCCGGGACAGATACGCAGTATTTT. It yields the protein CASSQRDRPGTDTQYF.

This clone was found once. This chain uses TRBV5-1 with TRBJ1-1, with 9 bases fitting TRBD1. Germline V CDR1 and CDR2: SGHRS, YFSETQ. The junction had 12 bases not matched to a gene; V was cut back by 5 bases and J by 4 bases. The length of the CDR3 is 16 residues. CDR3 sequence: CASSQLQTGGTTEAFF. DNA for the CDR3: TGCGCCAGCAGTCAACTTCAAACAGGGGGCACCACTGAAGCTTTCTTT.

The chain uses TRBV10-3 and TRBJ1-2, with D possibly being TRBD1 (5 bases). With 0 bases removed from V and 5 bases from J, the gap between germline ends came to 16 bases. Germline V lookup: CDR1 ENHRY, CDR2 SYGVKD. This CDR3 is built from 16 residues. The CDR3 region has the DNA TGTGCCATCAGTGAGTCGGTCCTAGGGGCTGGATATGGCTACACCTTC. Translated, it gives CAISESVLGAGYGYTF.

The gene calls are TRBV2 and TRBJ1-2; maybe TRBD1 (5 bases). Germline lookup yields CDR1 SNHLY and CDR2 FYNNEI. The CDR3 consists of 14 residues. V shed 6 bases and J shed 5 bases, with 16 bases lying between them. CDR3 coding DNA: TGTGCCAGCAGACAGGAATCTACTTATTATGGCTACACCTTC. Translated: CASRQESTYYGYTF.

The chain carries TRBV4-2 and TRBJ1-5; 8 bases fit TRBD1. V trimming: 3 bases; J trimming: 5 bases; junction bases outside the gene matches: 6. Germline CDR1 is LGHNA and CDR2 is YNFKEQ. CDR3 length: 15 residues. The CDR3 loop reads CASSQVDREDQPQHF. The CDR3 DNA reads as TGTGCCAGCAGCCAGGTGGACAGGGAGGATCAGCCCCAGCATTTT.

The CDR3 bases are TGTGCCAGCAGTTTGGACAGAAATCAGCCCCAGCATTTT. Translating it yields CASSLDRNQPQHF. The V gene is TRBV6-5, the J gene TRBJ1-5; possible D gene TRBD1, 6 bases. The CDR3 sequence is 13 residues long. CDR1 and CDR2 (germline): MNHEY, SVGAGI. V lost 4 bases and J lost 4, with 8 bases in between.

V is TRBV6-1 and J is TRBJ2-7, with D possibly matching TRBD2 (5 bases). Germline CDR1 reads MNHNS; CDR2 reads SASEGT. This CDR3 has 14 amino acids. The V and J ends lost 2 bases and 0 bases respectively, with 8 bases between them. The CDR3 DNA reads TGTGCCAGCAGTGAACTTGGGAGCTCCTACGAGCAGTACTTC. Protein product: CASSELGSSYEQYF.

The chain links TRBV7-6 to TRBJ1-1; weak D call: TRBD1 (6 bases). The CDR3 totals 19 residues. The V and J ends lost 5 bases and 4 bases respectively, with 29 bases between them. Germline CDR1 and CDR2: SGHVS and FNYEAQ. The CDR3 region has the DNA TGTGCCAGCAGCCCCAGTCCAAGGGGGGGAATGGGATATACCACTGAAGCTTTCTTT. Translating it yields CASSPSPRGGMGYTTEAFF.

The chain employs TRBV18 and TRBJ2-1; TRBD1 matches at 7 bases. CDR1 is KGHSH, CDR2 LQKENI, per germline. This CDR3 spans 14 amino acids. Trimming at V came to 1 base and at J to 6 bases, leaving 3 bases not matched to a gene. CDR3 sequence reads: CASSPRQGVNEQFF. CDR3 coding DNA: TGTGCCAGCTCACCACGGCAGGGGGTCAATGAGCAGTTCTTC.

This chain connects TRBV27 to TRBJ1-1; weak D call: TRBD1 (6 bases). Trimming took off 5 bases at V and 6 bases at J, with 19 bases between the two ends. The germline CDR1 and CDR2 sequences are MNHEY and SMNVEV (reference sequence). The CDR3 totals 15 residues. CDR3 coding DNA: TGTGCCAGCAGTCTAAAACTCACAGGGTCGGCTGAAGCTTTCTTT. Protein product: CASSLKLTGSAEAFF.

The rearrangement links TRBV5-1 to TRBJ1-2; 12 nucleotides line up with TRBD1. With V trimmed by 4 bases and J by 2 bases, 6 bases remained unmatched. CDR3 length: 16 amino acids. In germline, CDR1 is SGHRS, CDR2 YFSETQ. The CDR3 protein is CASSTGQGARNYGYTF. Written as DNA, the CDR3 is TGCGCCAGCAGCACGGGACAGGGGGCTAGGAACTATGGCTACACCTTC.

The table lists this clone with a few counts. J is TRBJ2-3 and V is TRBV24-1; possibly TRBD1 for D (5 bases). The CDR3 contains 12 residues. The germline V and J ends were trimmed by 3 bases and 7 bases, with 7 bases remaining between them. Germline V lookup: CDR1 KGHDR, CDR2 SFDVKD. CDR3 sequence reads: CATSDQGYTQYF. DNA of the CDR3: TGTGCCACCAGTGATCAGGGATATACGCAGTATTTT.

The chain couples TRBV5-1 to TRBJ1-6; a weak D match, TRBD1 (6 bases). The CDR3 is 14 residues long. Germline CDR1 is SGHRS and CDR2 is YFSETQ. V gave up 0 bases and J gave up 7 bases, with 8 bases separating them. Here the CDR3 reads CASSLEQGNSPLHF. As DNA, the CDR3 is TGCGCCAGCAGCTTGGAACAGGGAAATTCACCCCTCCACTTT.

This chain uses TRBV29-1 with TRBJ2-2; 10 bases agree with TRBD1. The CDR3 loop spans 15 amino acids. V trimming: 4 bases; J trimming: 2 bases; junction bases outside the gene matches: 4. CDR1 and CDR2 from the germline V gene are SQVTM and ANQGSEA. The chain's CDR3 is CSVVGDRGNTGELFF. In DNA form, the CDR3 reads TGCAGCGTTGTGGGGGACAGGGGTAACACCGGGGAGCTGTTTTTT.

The chain is built from TRBV18 and TRBJ2-7; 7 nucleotides agree with TRBD1. Germline-derived CDR1 and CDR2 are KGHSH and LQKENI. The CDR3 is made up of 15 amino acids. J lost 3 bases, V lost 0 bases, and 5 bases had no gene match. CDR3 nucleotides: TGTGCCAGCTCACCACCGGGACAGTCCCTCTACGAGCAGTACTTC. This sequence encodes CASSPPGQSLYEQYF. Based on the CDR3 plus reference TRBV18 and TRBJ2-7, the full variable domain is NAGVMQNPRHLVRRRGQEARLRCSPMKGHSHVYWYRQLPEEGLKFMVYLQKENIIDESGMPKERFSAEFPKEGPSILRIQQVVRGDSAAYFCASSPPGQSLYEQYFGPGTRLTVT.

The V and J genes are TRBV5-1 and TRBJ2-2; 10 nucleotides line up with TRBD1. Germline CDR1 is SGHRS and CDR2 is YFSETQ. This CDR3 is 15 amino acids long. V was pared by 4 bases and J by 5 bases, with 5 bases of the junction left unmatched. CDR3 DNA: TGCGCCAGCAGCCTAGGGACAGGGGTAACCGGGGAGCTGTTTTTT. It yields the protein CASSLGTGVTGELFF.

A few counts support this clone. J is TRBJ1-1 and V is TRBV12-3 or TRBV12-4, with D uncertain. The V and J ends lost 5 bases and 0 bases respectively, with 7 bases between them. The CDR3 is made up of 13 amino acids. CDR3: CASSTRLNTEAFF. The CDR3 nucleotides are TGTGCCAGCAGTACGAGGTTGAACACTGAAGCTTTCTTT.

V and J are TRBV29-1 and TRBJ1-2; 8 nucleotides align to TRBD1. V gave up 3 bases and J gave up 8 bases; unmatched junction bases: 8. Germline loops: CDR1 SQVTM, CDR2 ANQGSEA. There are 13 residues in the CDR3. In DNA form, the CDR3 reads TGCAGCGTTGACCCAGACAGGGGCTGGGGCTACACCTTC. The encoded protein is CSVDPDRGWGYTF.